This TCR beta chain is from a study of blood T cell repertoires in COVID-19. Study summary: The analysed material was cDNA or gDNA that came from T cells, B-cell-depleted T cells, or PBMCs.

How the authors handled the data: Cell counts per sample came from amplifying reference gene primers. TCRdb's copy holds only in-frame clones and misses some; the assay was immunoSEQ multiplex PCR. V, J and clone size are those of that table, while D and trimming were read from the DNA. The data show over 120,000 clones, around nine tenths seen once. The V gene end was trimmed by 7 bases and the J gene end by 3 bases; junction bases not matched to a gene: 8. CDR1 and CDR2 (germline): SNHLY, FYNNEI. The length of the CDR3 is 15 residues. The chain has TRBV2 and TRBJ2-3; TRBD2 matches 9 bases. The sequenced sample was peripheral blood. The TCR sequence derives from a human donor in a cohort sampled during active COVID-19. In DNA, the CDR3 is TGTGCCAGCAAGGGGGGGACTAGCAATACAGATACGCAGTATTTT. This translates into CASKGGTSNTDTQYF. The variable domain in full, with the rest retrieved from reference TRBV2 and TRBJ2-3, is EPEVTQTPSHQVTQMGQEVILRCVPISNHLYFYWYRQILGQKVEFLVSFYNNEISEKSEIFDDQFSVERPDGSNFTLKIRSTKLEDSAMYFCASKGGTSNTDTQYFGPGTRLTVL.